This T cell receptor beta chain appears in the sequencing data of a study of cytomegalovirus exposure and HLA in healthy donors. V was clipped by 8 bases and J by 9 bases, with 8 bases between them. CDR3 length: 10 amino acids. Germline CDR1 WNHNN, CDR2 SYGVQD (reference sequence). Study-level findings and limits: A classifier reportedly called cytomegalovirus status with high sensitivity and specificity.

Worth noting for this clone: Its antigen is unidentified.

Clones were sequenced by immunoSEQ multiplex PCR, and TCRdb holds only the in-frame ones, with some missing. This table holds about 220,000 clones, approximately 87% found once. The chain has TRBV10-1 and TRBJ2-1, with D tentatively TRBD1 (5 bases). The TCR comes from a man between 18 and 29 years old in good health and CMV-seronegative. What was sequenced was PBMCs. The CDR3 protein is CASQGTEQFF. CDR3 in DNA: TGCGCCAGCCAGGGTACTGAGCAGTTCTTC.